Listed here are 28 T cell receptor beta chains from one sample, sequenced in a study of low-dose radiotherapy and immunotherapy resistance in tumors. Both TCRalpha and TCRbeta chains were reverse transcribed with V-gene-specific primers. The PCR that amplified TCRs ran for 20 to 25 cycles, relying on a constant-region primer and a V-primer adapter. TCRdb recomputed calls from the reads with MiXCR, one row per CDR3 protein. This sample has 8,800 or so distinct CDR3 sequences; roughly four fifths occur once, and the top ten carry about 1.5%. The source of these receptors is a human donor with advanced metastatic prostate, ovarian, gallbladder or colorectal cancer (not recorded which). This table probably holds off-target reads from a library built for another chain.

The gene calls are TRBV2 and TRBJ2-3; tentatively, D is TRBD2 (5 bases). Trimming pared 2 bases from V and 5 bases from J, leaving 11 bases between. Germline V gene lookup returns CDR1 SNHLY and CDR2 FYNNEI. This CDR3 spans 14 amino acids. The CDR3 sequence is CASSENSVGDTQYF. Here the CDR3 DNA reads TGTGCCAGCAGTGAAAATAGCGTTGGAGATACGCAGTATTTT.

This clonotype showed up just a few times. The V call is TRBV7-9, the J call TRBJ1-1; D gene unclear. The CDR3 consists of 14 residues. V was shortened by 2 bases and J by 0 bases, with 7 bases between the two germline ends. Germline assignment: CDR1 SEHNR and CDR2 FQNEAQ (reference sequence). In DNA form, the CDR3 reads TGTGCCAGCAGCTTACAGGCCATGAACACTGAAGCTTTCTTT. Its protein product is CASSLQAMNTEAFF.

V gene TRBV12-3 or TRBV12-4 combines with J gene TRBJ2-5; TRBD2 matches at 10 bases. The CDR3 length is 15 residues. V was pared by 6 bases and J by 5 bases, with 9 bases of the junction left unmatched. The CDR3 spells CASRSGRAVGETQYF. The CDR3 coding sequence is TGTGCCAGCAGAAGCGGGAGGGCCGTAGGGGAGACCCAGTACTTC.

The chain links TRBV5-8 to TRBJ2-1; 7 nucleotides agree with TRBD2. The CDR3 consists of 16 residues. After removal of 0 bases from V and 3 bases from J, the junction contained 6 bases not matched to a gene. CDR1 is SGHTS and CDR2 is YDEGEE in the germline V gene. The CDR3 loop reads CASSLGQRGLYNEQFF. Written as DNA, the CDR3 is TGTGCCAGCAGCTTGGGACAGCGGGGACTCTACAATGAGCAGTTCTTC.

This chain uses TRBV7-2 with TRBJ1-4, with D hard to call. V lost 5 bases and J lost 3, with 16 bases in between. In germline, CDR1 is SGHTA, CDR2 FQGNSA. The CDR3 is 16 residues long. CDR3 in amino acids: CASSKRERAPNEKLFF. For the CDR3, the DNA is TGTGCCAGCAGCAAGCGAGAGAGGGCCCCTAATGAAAAACTGTTTTTT.

The genes are TRBV19 and TRBJ1-6; no firm D call. The CDR3 has 15 amino acids. Trimming took off 3 bases at V and 7 bases at J, with 13 bases between the two ends. Germline assignment: CDR1 LNHDA and CDR2 SQIVND (reference sequence). This CDR3 is CASSIGVDRNSPLHF. CDR3 nucleotides: TGTGCCAGTAGTATCGGTGTGGATAGGAATTCACCCCTCCACTTT.

The chain carries TRBV30 and TRBJ1-3; D is possibly TRBD1 (5 bases). The CDR3 contains 12 residues. CDR1 GTSNPN and CDR2 SVGIG come from the germline V gene (reference sequence). V was pared by 8 bases and J by 2 bases, with 10 bases between. CDR3 DNA sequence: TGTGCCATTGGGACTCCTGGAAACACCATATATTTT. As protein: CAIGTPGNTIYF.

The gene calls are TRBV4-2 and TRBJ2-3; 11 bases are shared with TRBD1. The CDR3 totals 16 residues. Trimming cost V 0 bases and J 5 bases; bases outside gene matches: 4. The germline CDR1 and CDR2 sequences are LGHNA and YNFKEQ. CDR3 protein: CASSQDGGQGGDTQYF. For the CDR3, the DNA is TGTGCCAGCAGCCAAGATGGGGGACAGGGGGGAGATACGCAGTATTTT.

This clonotype came up a few times. The rearrangement links TRBV5-6 to TRBJ1-6; 9 nucleotides line up with TRBD1. From germline, CDR1 is SGHDT and CDR2 YYEEEE. This CDR3 region has 16 residues. J was trimmed by 9 bases and V by 6 bases; bases with no gene match: 13. CDR3 DNA sequence: TGTGCCAGCACCCGGAAACAGGGGGCCGGGAGTTCACCCCTCCACTTT. Protein product: CASTRKQGAGSSPLHF.

The rearrangement links TRBV5-4 to TRBJ2-1; D unclear. The length of the CDR3 is 13 residues. Germline CDR1 is SGHNT and CDR2 is YYREEE (reference sequence). Trimming took 4 bases from V and 4 from J, leaving 9 bases between them. The CDR3 spells CASSPDSYNEQFF. The CDR3 nucleotides are TGTGCCAGCAGCCCGGATTCGTACAATGAGCAGTTCTTC.

This chain connects TRBV27 to TRBJ2-7; 8 bases map to TRBD2. Trimming at V came to 3 bases and at J to 0 bases, leaving 1 base not matched to a gene. CDR3 length: 14 residues. Germline-derived CDR1 and CDR2 are MNHEY and SMNVEV (reference sequence). In nucleotides, the CDR3 is TGTGCCAGCAGTTTCGGGACTAGCTCCTACGAGCAGTACTTC. This gives the protein CASSFGTSSYEQYF.

The chain recombines TRBV29-1 with TRBJ2-7, with 9 nucleotides matching TRBD2. In germline, CDR1 is SQVTM, CDR2 ANQGSEA. This CDR3 contains 13 residues. V lost 3 bases, J lost 7 bases, and 7 bases stayed unmatched. CDR3: CSVEVTSGTEQYF. Written as DNA, the CDR3 is TGCAGCGTTGAGGTGACTAGCGGAACAGAGCAGTACTTC.

The chain employs TRBV29-1 and TRBJ1-5; 7 positions match TRBD1. This CDR3 comprises 13 residues. CDR1 and CDR2 (germline): SQVTM, ANQGSEA. J was trimmed by 4 bases and V by 6 bases; bases with no gene match: 6. The CDR3 loop is CSVGNRGNQPQHF. DNA of the CDR3: TGCAGCGTCGGGAACAGGGGAAATCAGCCCCAGCATTTT. Full variable domain (missing parts from reference TRBV29-1 and TRBJ1-5): SAVISQKPSRDICQRGTSLTIQCQVDSQVTMMFWYRQQPGQSLTLIATANQGSEATYESGFVIDKFPISRPNLTFSTLTVSNMSPEDSSIYLCSVGNRGNQPQHFGDGTRLSIL.

The J gene is TRBJ1-4, the V gene TRBV20-1; a weak D match, TRBD1 (6 bases). Germline lookup yields CDR1 DFQATT and CDR2 SNEGSKA (reference sequence). The CDR3 consists of 13 residues. Trimming removed 5 bases from V and 5 bases from J, with 12 bases in between. The CDR3 DNA reads as TGCAGTGCTGCCAGGCAGGGGAATGAAAAACTGTTTTTT. Translated, it gives CSAARQGNEKLFF.

This sequence joins TRBV14 and TRBJ2-7, with 9 positions matching TRBD2. The junction had 4 bases not matched to a gene; V was cut back by 4 bases and J by 3 bases. Germline V CDR1 and CDR2: SGHDN, FVKESK. The length of the CDR3 is 14 residues. The CDR3 DNA sequence: TGTGCCAGCAGCCCCTGGACTAGCGTCTACGAGCAGTACTTC. Translating it yields CASSPWTSVYEQYF.

As regards this clonotype: One end of the junction is discordant with germline, which a read error may explain. This chain links TRBV4-3 with TRBJ2-3; TRBD1 agrees at 12 bases. The V gene's germline CDR1 is LGHNA and CDR2 YSLEER. The CDR3 contains 16 residues. CDR3 coding DNA: TGCGCCAGCAGCGGCCTGGGACAGGGGGCGTCAGACACGCAGTATTTT. It yields the protein CASSGLGQGASDTQYF.

The chain couples TRBV5-4 to TRBJ1-1; 10 bases align to TRBD1. Germline CDR1 is SGHNT and CDR2 is YYREEE (reference sequence). With 4 bases clipped from V and 5 bases from J, the junction kept 8 bases outside the gene matches. This CDR3 comprises 15 residues. The CDR3 nucleotides read TGTGCCAGCAGCCTTCTCGGACAGGGGGGTACTGAAGCTTTCTTT. This codes for CASSLLGQGGTEAFF.

The chain employs TRBV28 and TRBJ2-1, with 8 bases aligning to TRBD2. Per the germline V gene, CDR1 is MDHEN and CDR2 is SYDVKM. Trimming removed 6 bases from V and 4 bases from J; junction bases left unmatched: 11. The CDR3 runs 16 residues. The CDR3 bases are TGTGCCAGCAGCCATGGAGCCGGGACTAGATACAATGAGCAGTTCTTC. Translating it yields CASSHGAGTRYNEQFF.

The CDR3 nucleotides are TGTGCCAGCAGTTTCCAGCCACCATACGAGCAGTACTTC. Translation gives CASSFQPPYEQYF. This chain joins TRBV12-3 or TRBV12-4 and TRBJ2-7; no definite D call. V was cut by 3 bases and J by 4 bases, with 10 bases left in between. The CDR3 totals 13 residues.

This clonotype has just one count. This chain connects TRBV5-6 to TRBJ2-4, with 10 bases aligning to TRBD1. Judging by the DNA end, TRBJ2-7 fits better; the J call may be wrong. Germline lookup yields CDR1 SGHDT and CDR2 YYEEEE. The CDR3 has 16 amino acids. CDR3 loop: CASSSPGQGPDYEQYF. The CDR3 DNA follows: TGTGCCAGCAGCTCCCCGGGACAGGGGCCCGACTACGAGCAGTACTTC.

V and J are TRBV10-3 and TRBJ1-4; 7 bases agree with TRBD1. Germline V lookup: CDR1 ENHRY, CDR2 SYGVKD. The V gene end was trimmed by 5 bases and the J gene end by 7 bases; junction bases not matched to a gene: 7. The CDR3 has 14 residues. The CDR3 loop reads CAISKTGTGEKLFF. As DNA, the CDR3 is TGTGCCATCAGTAAGACAGGGACGGGTGAAAAACTGTTTTTT.

The chain is built from TRBV14 and TRBJ2-7; weak D call: TRBD1 (6 bases). Germline CDR1 and CDR2: SGHDN and FVKESK. V lost 0 bases and J 5 bases, leaving 14 bases between the germline ends. This CDR3 comprises 15 residues. CDR3 bases: TGTGCCAGCAGCCAAGAGGGGGCAGGGGCCCACGAGCAGTACTTC. It yields the protein CASSQEGAGAHEQYF.

This clonotype was seen only a few times. This chain uses TRBV2 with TRBJ1-1; no clear D gene. The germline CDR1 and CDR2 sequences are SNHLY and FYNNEI. The germline V and J ends were trimmed by 8 bases and 1 base, with 14 bases remaining between them. The CDR3 is made up of 14 amino acids. The CDR3: CASASEGENTEAFF. The CDR3 DNA is TGTGCCAGCGCGTCTGAGGGAGAGAACACTGAAGCTTTCTTT.

The CDR3 DNA reads TGTGCCAGCAGTGAATTCGATGCCGTTTCCAATGAAAAACTGTTTTTT. Encoded protein: CASSEFDAVSNEKLFF. The chain recombines TRBV2 with TRBJ1-4, with no clear D. In germline, CDR1 is SNHLY, CDR2 FYNNEI. V was shortened by 2 bases and J by 5 bases, with 15 bases between the two germline ends. This CDR3 region has 16 residues.

This clonotype came up a few times. This chain links TRBV3-1 with TRBJ2-5; TRBD2 aligns across 7 bases. Germline CDR1 reads LGHDT; CDR2 reads YNNKEL (reference sequence). The CDR3 loop spans 16 amino acids. The junction had 7 bases not matched to a gene; V was cut back by 0 bases and J by 3 bases. In nucleotides, the CDR3 is TGTGCCAGCAGCCAAGAGGTGGGAGGGATGGAAGAGACCCAGTACTTC. Protein sequence: CASSQEVGGMEETQYF.

The chain joins TRBV7-2 to TRBJ1-4, with D uncertain. This CDR3 is built from 15 residues. The germline gives CDR1 SGHTA, CDR2 FQGNSA. V was clipped by 0 bases and J by 6 bases, with 11 bases between them. CDR3 sequence reads: CASSLALRADEKLFF. The CDR3 DNA follows: TGTGCCAGCAGCTTAGCACTTCGGGCGGATGAAAAACTGTTTTTT.

The gene calls are TRBV28 and TRBJ2-3; 7 bases match TRBD2. The CDR3 has 14 residues. With V trimmed by 6 bases and J by 2 bases, 5 bases remained unmatched. CDR1 and CDR2 (germline): MDHEN, SYDVKM. CDR3 sequence: CASRNLAVTDTQYF. CDR3 sequence (DNA): TGTGCCAGCAGAAACCTAGCGGTCACAGATACGCAGTATTTT.

This clonotype was counted only a few times. V usage is TRBV10-3 and J usage is TRBJ2-7; 11 bases map to TRBD2. Trimming cost V 0 bases and J 3 bases; bases outside gene matches: 4. This CDR3 has 16 amino acids. The germline V gene encodes CDR1 ENHRY and CDR2 SYGVKD. CDR3 bases: TGTGCCATCAGTGAGTCCTCTAGCGGGAGGAACTACGAGCAGTACTTC. Its protein product is CAISESSSGRNYEQYF.